This passage covers 27 T cell receptor beta chains from one sample sequenced in a study of Ad26.COV2.S vaccination and SARS-CoV-2 variants. TCRdb keeps only in-frame clones here, not all; method: immunoSEQ multiplex PCR. The sample records around 340,000 clones, 86% being singletons. Specified treatment: about 20 received Ad26.COV2.S at low or high dose, single or two shots; about 5 received placebo; per-sample allocation not given. Day 63 after the first vaccine or placebo injection was the time point for sampling. Specimen: peripheral blood, collected in a trial of Ad26.COV2.S vaccine versus placebo. These receptors came from a person between 18 and 65 years old who received the Ad26.COV2.S COVID-19 vaccine or a placebo.

This chain links TRBV6-2 or TRBV6-3 with TRBJ1-5; TRBD1 aligns across 8 bases. V gave up 2 bases and J gave up 2 bases; unmatched junction bases: 8. The length of the CDR3 is 17 residues. CDR1 and CDR2 from the germline V gene are MNHEY and SVGEGT. The CDR3 DNA reads as TGTGCCAGCAGTTACCCGACAGGGGAAAAAGGCAATCAGCCCCAGCATTTT. As protein: CASSYPTGEKGNQPQHF.

The chain has TRBV28 and TRBJ2-7; D unresolved. This CDR3 has 15 residues. The V gene's germline CDR1 is MDHEN and CDR2 SYDVKM. Trimming removed 3 bases at V and 0 bases at J, with 12 bases between. Written as DNA, the CDR3 is TGTGCCAGCAGTTTCGTTTGGCGGTCCTCCTACGAGCAGTACTTC. This gives the protein CASSFVWRSSYEQYF.

V usage is TRBV28 and J usage is TRBJ1-4; no clear D. Germline CDR1 reads MDHEN; CDR2 reads SYDVKM. The CDR3 is 16 amino acids. V lost 5 bases, J lost 2 bases, and 15 bases lay in between. The CDR3 DNA sequence: TGTGCCAGCAGTCCTTTCGTGGGGAACACTAATGAAAAACTGTTTTTT. As protein: CASSPFVGNTNEKLFF.

The chain uses TRBV2 and TRBJ2-7; 7 bases agree with TRBD2. The CDR3 loop spans 16 amino acids. Germline trimming cut 4 bases from V and 1 base from J; bases unmatched to any gene: 10. In germline, CDR1 is SNHLY, CDR2 FYNNEI. The CDR3 DNA reads TGTGCCAGCAGTGGTCTGGGGAGCGGGATTTCCTACGAGCAGTACTTC. Protein: CASSGLGSGISYEQYF.

This clone was counted once. The gene calls are TRBV13 and TRBJ2-1, with 10 bases identical to TRBD2. The CDR3 loop spans 15 amino acids. Losses at the gene ends were 4 bases for V and 3 bases for J; bases not matched to a gene: 3. Germline assignment: CDR1 PRHDT and CDR2 FYEKMQ (reference sequence). The DNA for the CDR3 is TGTGCCAGCAGCTCCTGGACTAGCGGCTACAATGAGCAGTTCTTC. Its protein product is CASSSWTSGYNEQFF.

The J gene is TRBJ1-1, the V gene TRBV7-2; D uncertain. The germline V and J ends were trimmed by 4 bases and 0 bases, with 6 bases remaining between them. Germline V lookup: CDR1 SGHTA, CDR2 FQGNSA. The CDR3 contains 13 residues. As DNA, the CDR3 is TGTGCCAGCAGCTGGGGTATGAACACTGAAGCTTTCTTT. Translated, it gives CASSWGMNTEAFF.

This chain uses TRBV7-9 with TRBJ2-7, with TRBD1 matching 7 bases. Germline V gene data show CDR1 as SEHNR and CDR2 as FQNEAQ (reference sequence). After removal of 3 bases from V and 0 bases from J, the junction contained 2 bases not matched to a gene. This CDR3 has 14 residues. CDR3 bases: TGTGCCAGCAGCTTCGGACAGGACTCCTACGAGCAGTACTTC. This codes for CASSFGQDSYEQYF.

V gene TRBV30 combines with J gene TRBJ2-1; D tentatively reads TRBD1 or TRBD2 (5 bases each). Germline CDR1 GTSNPN, CDR2 SVGIG (reference sequence). CDR3 size: 13 residues. CDR3 protein: CAAPRGGYNEQFF. CDR3 coding DNA: TGTGCGGCGCCCCGGGGCGGATACAATGAGCAGTTCTTC.

DNA for the CDR3: TGTGCCAGCAGTGCGACAGGGGGCACCCCTGGAAACACCATATATTTT. Its translation is CASSATGGTPGNTIYF. The V and J genes are TRBV2 and TRBJ1-3; 10 bases align to TRBD1. V shed 4 bases, J shed 2 bases, and the junction held 5 bases outside the gene matches. Germline assignment: CDR1 SNHLY and CDR2 FYNNEI. The CDR3 is 16 residues long.

J is TRBJ1-6 and V is TRBV28; maybe TRBD1 (5 bases). V was pared by 6 bases and J by 10 bases, with 16 bases between. The CDR3 is made up of 14 amino acids. CDR1 is MDHEN, CDR2 SYDVKM, per germline. The DNA of the CDR3 is TGTGCCAGCAGCCAGACGACAGTGGGGTCACCCCTCCACTTT. Translation: CASSQTTVGSPLHF.

The gene calls are TRBV10-3 and TRBJ2-2, with D possibly being TRBD1 (6 bases). This CDR3 comprises 16 residues. Germline CDR1 reads ENHRY; CDR2 reads SYGVKD. Trimming shortened V by 8 bases and J by 2 bases, and 18 bases separated the two germline ends. This CDR3 is CAIGDFGQINTGELFF. The DNA for the CDR3 is TGTGCCATCGGGGATTTCGGACAGATAAACACCGGGGAGCTGTTTTTT.

V is TRBV5-6 and J is TRBJ1-1; no reliable D call. CDR1 is SGHDT, CDR2 YYEEEE, per germline. Trimming shortened V by 0 bases and J by 1 base, and 7 bases separated the two germline ends. The CDR3 consists of 14 residues. CDR3 loop: CASSLGRQNTEAFF. Written as DNA, the CDR3 is TGTGCCAGCAGCTTGGGACGGCAGAACACTGAAGCTTTCTTT.

J is TRBJ2-7 and V is TRBV25-1; no definite D call. Trimming cost V 3 bases and J 5 bases, with 14 bases left between them. Germline loops: CDR1 MGHDK, CDR2 SYGVNS. This CDR3 comprises 14 residues. CDR3 nucleotide sequence: TGTGCCAGCAGTGATCTCGAAGAGTGGAACGAGCAGTACTTC. This translates into CASSDLEEWNEQYF.

The CDR3 region is CASSKTWVGGQETQYF. In nucleotides, the CDR3 is TGTGCCAGCAGCAAAACGTGGGTTGGTGGGCAAGAGACCCAGTACTTC. The rearrangement joins TRBV21-1 to TRBJ2-5. TRBV21-1 is classified as a pseudogene. The length of the CDR3 is 16 residues.

This chain links TRBV4-2 with TRBJ2-1, with D hard to call. Germline loops: CDR1 LGHNA, CDR2 YNFKEQ. The CDR3 has 18 amino acids. The V gene lost 0 bases and the J gene lost 0 bases, with 15 bases spanning the gap. The CDR3 DNA reads TGTGCCAGCAGCCAAGAGTTGTTGCGCGGTAGCTCCTACAATGAGCAGTTCTTC. It specifies CASSQELLRGSSYNEQFF.

The chain couples TRBV20-1 to TRBJ2-7, with D uncertain. CDR3 length: 10 residues. The V gene's germline CDR1 is DFQATT and CDR2 SNEGSKA (reference sequence). The V and J ends lost 6 bases and 2 bases respectively, with 5 bases between them. The CDR3 region has the DNA TGCAGTGCCGAAGCCTACGAGCAGTACTTC. It is translated as CSAEAYEQYF.

The chain combines TRBV6-2 or TRBV6-3 with TRBJ2-4; D may match TRBD1 or TRBD2 (7 bases each). The V end was cut by 4 bases, the J end by 0 bases, with 25 bases between. CDR1 MNHEY and CDR2 SVGEGT come from the germline V gene. This CDR3 has 20 amino acids. CDR3 residues: CASSSGRSGGTLVAKNIQYF. As DNA, the CDR3 is TGTGCCAGCAGTTCCGGGAGGTCAGGGGGGACACTCGTAGCCAAAAACATTCAGTACTTC.

This clone occurred a few times. V is TRBV6-2 or TRBV6-3 and J is TRBJ1-5; D gene uncertain. The CDR3 runs to 14 residues. Trimming left V 2 bases short and J 2 bases short, with 7 bases between. CDR1 is MNHEY, CDR2 SVGEGT, per germline. The CDR3 coding sequence is TGTGCCAGCAGTTACAGGCAGGGCAATCAGCCCCAGCATTTT. This sequence encodes CASSYRQGNQPQHF.

The V gene is TRBV18, the J gene TRBJ1-5; D not certain. Per the germline V gene, CDR1 is KGHSH and CDR2 is LQKENI. The CDR3 is made up of 15 amino acids. V was clipped by 1 base and J by 0 bases, with 7 bases between them. CDR3 amino acids: CASSPQVHSNQPQHF. CDR3 coding DNA: TGTGCCAGCTCACCACAGGTCCATAGCAATCAGCCCCAGCATTTT.

The chain couples TRBV4-2 to TRBJ2-7; 8 nucleotides match TRBD1. CDR1 and CDR2 (germline): LGHNA, YNFKEQ. The V gene end was trimmed by 0 bases and the J gene end by 4 bases; junction bases not matched to a gene: 5. CDR3 length equals 15 residues. The CDR3 region has the DNA TGTGCCAGCAGCCAAGACAGGGGGCATTGGTACGAGCAGTACTTC. Translation: CASSQDRGHWYEQYF.

The V call is TRBV3-1 (or the pseudogene TRBV3-2), the J call TRBJ2-1; TRBD2 aligns across 7 bases. The germline V gene has CDR1 LGHDT and CDR2 YNNKEL (reference sequence). This CDR3 comprises 18 residues. Losses at the gene ends were 0 bases for V and 7 bases for J; bases not matched to a gene: 15. Here the CDR3 reads CASSQEGYRTGGENEQFF. For the CDR3, the DNA is TGTGCCAGCAGCCAAGAAGGGTATCGGACGGGGGGAGAGAATGAGCAGTTCTTC.

This rearrangement joins TRBV5-1 to TRBJ1-1, with TRBD1 matching over 10 bases. The CDR3 extends over 16 amino acids. CDR1 is SGHRS, CDR2 YFSETQ, per germline. The V segment lost 4 bases and the J segment 3 bases; nucleotides outside the gene matches: 9. The DNA for the CDR3 is TGCGCCAGCAGCCAGAGACAGGGGGCTGGCGACACTGAAGCTTTCTTT. It translates to CASSQRQGAGDTEAFF.

The chain employs TRBV15 and TRBJ1-2; D not certain. The CDR3 is 16 residues long. V lost 3 bases and J 4 bases, leaving 18 bases between the germline ends. Germline V gene sequence: CDR1 LNHNV, CDR2 YYDKDF (reference sequence). The CDR3 protein is CATSRATGLNPYGYTF. In DNA form, the CDR3 reads TGTGCCACCAGCAGGGCCACCGGACTCAACCCCTATGGCTACACCTTC.

The rearrangement joins TRBV27 to TRBJ1-2; possible D gene TRBD1, 5 bases. This CDR3 has 14 amino acids. The V and J ends lost 6 bases and 0 bases respectively, with 11 bases between them. Germline-derived CDR1 and CDR2 are MNHEY and SMNVEV (reference sequence). This chain's CDR3 is CASSPEGPNYGYTF. As DNA, the CDR3 is TGTGCCAGCAGCCCTGAGGGACCTAACTATGGCTACACCTTC.

The V call is TRBV5-6, the J call TRBJ2-2; D call uncertain. Germline V gene sequence: CDR1 SGHDT, CDR2 YYEEEE. The CDR3 runs 15 residues. Trimming stripped 2 bases from V and 3 bases from J, with 11 bases between. The CDR3: CASSFRVKDTGELFF. CDR3 coding DNA: TGTGCCAGCAGCTTTCGCGTCAAGGACACCGGGGAGCTGTTTTTT. The whole variable domain, remainder taken from reference TRBV5-6 and TRBJ2-2, is DAGVTQSPTHLIKTRGQQVTLRCSPKSGHDTVSWYQQALGQGPQFIFQYYEEEERQRGNFPDRFSGHQFPNYSSELNVNALLLGDSALYLCASSFRVKDTGELFFGEGSRLTVL.

CDR3 residues: CAISESGRGTQETQYF. The CDR3 nucleotides are TGTGCCATCAGTGAGTCTGGGCGGGGGACACAAGAGACCCAGTACTTC. The chain carries TRBV10-3 and TRBJ2-5; the D gene is possibly TRBD2 (7 bases). The V gene's germline CDR1 is ENHRY and CDR2 SYGVKD. V was trimmed by 0 bases and J by 2 bases, leaving 13 bases between them. The CDR3 loop spans 16 amino acids.

The chain recombines TRBV5-1 with TRBJ2-5; TRBD1 agrees at 9 bases. Germline V gene sequence: CDR1 SGHRS, CDR2 YFSETQ. J gave up 5 bases and V 2 bases, and 4 bases lay outside the gene matches. The CDR3 is 14 amino acids. DNA of the CDR3: TGCGCCAGCAGCTTACAGGGGGCCAAGGAGACCCAGTACTTC. Amino acids: CASSLQGAKETQYF.